Listed here are 7 T cell receptor beta chains from one sample, sequenced in a study of T cell repertoires in cytomegalovirus infection. TCRdb re-called the reads through MiXCR, storing one row per CDR3 protein. This table holds hundreds of thousands of distinct CDR3 sequences, roughly 30% found once. Antigens for these TCRs are unknown. The specimen was cultured PBMCs, collected from culture after CMV antigen stimulation. These receptor sequences come from a human donor in good health (CMV status not recorded). Some clones in this sample may be carry-over from other donors' samples.

This clonotype has only a few counts. The V gene is TRBV14, the J gene TRBJ2-1, with 9 bases aligning to TRBD2. The CDR3 covers 19 residues. Germline-derived CDR1 and CDR2 are SGHDN and FVKESK. Trimming at V came to 1 base and at J to 7 bases, leaving 17 bases not matched to a gene. CDR3 loop: CASSQVGGRGFIVWNEQFF. In DNA, the CDR3 is TGTGCCAGCAGCCAAGTTGGCGGGAGGGGGTTTATAGTTTGGAATGAGCAGTTCTTC.

This clonotype has only a few counts. The CDR3 is CATASSGKEEPQHF. In DNA, the CDR3 is TGTGCCACCGCCTCCTCAGGGAAAGAAGAGCCCCAGCATTTT. The V call is TRBV5-4, the J call TRBJ1-5; possibly TRBD1 for D (5 bases). CDR3 length equals 14 residues. Trimming pared 9 bases from V and 8 bases from J, leaving 21 bases between. Per the germline V gene, CDR1 is SGHNT and CDR2 is YYREEE (reference sequence).

The chain recombines TRBV29-1 with TRBJ2-1; D not certain. The germline CDR1 and CDR2 sequences are SQVTM and ANQGSEA. The ends were cut back, 1 base at V and 3 bases at J, with 1 base in the middle. The CDR3 runs 11 residues. The CDR3 sequence is CSVEVYNEQFF. The CDR3 DNA sequence: TGCAGCGTTGAAGTCTACAATGAGCAGTTCTTC.

This clonotype was found a few times. The rearrangement joins TRBV7-8 to TRBJ1-4; D uncertain. The germline V gene has CDR1 SGHVS and CDR2 FQNEAQ. This CDR3 region has 16 residues. V lost 2 bases to trimming and J lost 8 bases, with 18 bases between them. The CDR3, as DNA: TGTGCCAGCAGCTTAAGATTAGCTCCGCTCCGCGAAAAACTGTTTTTT. As protein: CASSLRLAPLREKLFF.

This clonotype was counted between two and nine times. The chain couples TRBV19 to TRBJ2-5; D uncertain. Germline values: CDR1 LNHDA, CDR2 SQIVND (reference sequence). There are 11 residues in the CDR3. The V end lost 8 bases, the J end lost 3 bases, and 7 bases lay between the germline ends. CDR3 DNA sequence: TGTGCCAGTCGTCAGGAAGAGACCCAGTACTTC. Protein product: CASRQEETQYF.

V and J are TRBV2 and TRBJ2-1; D gene ambiguous. V was pared by 5 bases and J by 6 bases, with 11 bases between. The CDR3 runs to 13 residues. From germline, CDR1 is SNHLY and CDR2 FYNNEI. The CDR3 spells CASSPSVGNEQFF. DNA for the CDR3: TGTGCCAGCAGTCCGTCCGTGGGCAATGAGCAGTTCTTC.

This clonotype was detected ten times or more. CDR3 protein: CASSLGTGMRSNIQYF. The DNA for the CDR3 is TGTGCCAGCAGTTTGGGGACAGGGATGAGGTCGAACATTCAGTACTTC. The chain combines TRBV27 with TRBJ2-4; 9 bases line up with TRBD1. The J segment lost 7 bases and the V segment lost 3 bases, leaving 10 bases of the junction unmatched. CDR3 length: 16 residues. Looked up from germline, CDR1 is MNHEY and CDR2 is SMNVEV (reference sequence).